What follows are 15 T cell receptor beta chains derived from one specimen sequenced in a study of blood T cell repertoires in COVID-19. Some clones are missing from TCRdb's copy, which holds only in-frame ones; the method was immunoSEQ multiplex PCR. The sample includes approximately 97,000 clones, 91% of them seen just once. Material: peripheral blood. These receptor sequences come from a man between 18 and 35 years old with acute or convalescent COVID-19.

The rearrangement uses TRBV6-1 and TRBJ1-1; the D gene is possibly TRBD1 (6 bases). CDR1 is MNHNS, CDR2 SASEGT, per germline. The CDR3 has 13 amino acids. V was pared by 1 base and J by 4 bases, with 7 bases between. CDR3 protein: CASSEGGGTEAFF. Here the CDR3 DNA reads TGTGCCAGCAGTGAAGGAGGGGGCACTGAAGCTTTCTTT.

In its sample, this clone was seen once. The chain uses TRBV2 and TRBJ2-5; D ambiguous. This CDR3 region has 12 residues. Trimming took off 6 bases at V and 7 bases at J, with 12 bases between the two ends. Germline CDR1 and CDR2: SNHLY and FYNNEI. The CDR3 here is CASRDPAVTQYF. In DNA, the CDR3 is TGTGCCAGCAGAGACCCGGCGGTGACCCAGTACTTC.

This clone was found a few times. The gene calls are TRBV9 and TRBJ1-2; the D gene is possibly TRBD1 (5 bases). The V gene lost 3 bases and the J gene lost 4 bases, with 19 bases spanning the gap. Germline V lookup: CDR1 SGDLS, CDR2 YYNGEE. There are 16 residues in the CDR3. CDR3 sequence: CASSELLPRGSYGYTF. The CDR3 DNA sequence: TGTGCCAGCAGCGAGCTTTTACCTAGGGGCAGCTATGGCTACACCTTC.

The genes are TRBV27 and TRBJ1-3, with TRBD1 as a possible D gene (5 bases). V lost 5 bases, J lost 6 bases, and 17 bases lay in between. CDR3 size: 15 residues. The germline V gene has CDR1 MNHEY and CDR2 SMNVEV (reference sequence). The CDR3 is CASSIGGPGLNTIYF. The DNA for the CDR3 is TGTGCCAGCAGTATAGGAGGGCCGGGACTAAACACCATATATTTT.

The chain uses TRBV10-2 and TRBJ1-3, with D maybe TRBD1 (5 bases). The ends were cut back, 3 bases at V and 11 bases at J, with 20 bases in the middle. The CDR3 contains 15 residues. Germline V CDR1 and CDR2: WSHSY, SAAADI. CDR3 DNA sequence: TGCGCCAGCAGTGATCTCGCGGGGATTCGGGGGTCCATATATTTT. It encodes CASSDLAGIRGSIYF.

The chain couples TRBV6-5 to TRBJ1-2, with TRBD1 identical over 8 bases. Trimming cost V 1 base and J 3 bases; bases outside gene matches: 7. CDR3 size: 16 residues. The V gene's germline CDR1 is MNHEY and CDR2 SVGAGI. CDR3 coding DNA: TGTGCCAGCAGTTACTTTGACGGACAGGGTGACTATGGCTACACCTTC. This codes for CASSYFDGQGDYGYTF.

The chain has TRBV4-1 and TRBJ2-4, with D tentatively TRBD1 (5 bases). Trimming removed 0 bases from V and 9 bases from J, with 6 bases in between. Germline loops: CDR1 MGHRA, CDR2 YSYEKL. CDR3 length: 12 amino acids. CDR3 coding DNA: TGCGCCAGCAGCCAAGATAGGGGCATTCAGTACTTC. It specifies CASSQDRGIQYF.

The J gene is TRBJ2-5, the V gene TRBV5-6; 7 bases fit TRBD2. Germline V gene lookup returns CDR1 SGHDT and CDR2 YYEEEE. The CDR3 loop spans 16 amino acids. The J segment lost 1 base and the V segment lost 0 bases, leaving 6 bases of the junction unmatched. CDR3 DNA sequence: TGTGCCAGCAGCTTGGCCAGGGACTACCTCCAAGAGACCCAGTACTTC. Encoded protein: CASSLARDYLQETQYF.

The V call is TRBV3-1 (or the pseudogene TRBV3-2), the J call TRBJ2-3; a weak D match, TRBD2 (6 bases). Trimming took off 4 bases at V and 4 bases at J, with 12 bases between the two ends. The CDR3 sequence is 14 residues long. Per the germline V gene, CDR1 is LGHDT and CDR2 is YNNKEL (reference sequence). The CDR3, as DNA: TGTGCCAGCAGCCCCCGCGGGAAGGCAGATACGCAGTATTTT. It yields the protein CASSPRGKADTQYF.

The genes are TRBV5-8 and TRBJ1-1; tentatively, D is TRBD1 (6 bases). This CDR3 comprises 14 residues. V lost 3 bases and J 1 base, leaving 10 bases between the germline ends. Germline CDR1 reads SGHTS; CDR2 reads YDEGEE. This CDR3 reads CASSSRTENTEAFF. CDR3 in DNA: TGTGCCAGCAGCTCTAGGACAGAGAACACTGAAGCTTTCTTT.

The chain employs TRBV14 and TRBJ1-1; no reliable D call. The CDR3 is made up of 16 amino acids. The germline gives CDR1 SGHDN, CDR2 FVKESK. V dropped 4 bases and J dropped 0 bases, with 15 bases sitting between them. The CDR3 region has the DNA TGTGCCAGCAGCCTTCGACACCTTACAATGAACACTGAAGCTTTCTTT. This translates into CASSLRHLTMNTEAFF.

This chain links TRBV6-5 with TRBJ1-3; D uncertain. The CDR3 runs 14 residues. The germline gives CDR1 MNHEY, CDR2 SVGAGI. Trimming took off 6 bases at V and 0 bases at J, with 9 bases between the two ends. The CDR3 sequence: CASRYSGSGNTIYF. DNA for the CDR3: TGTGCCAGCAGGTATTCAGGCTCTGGAAACACCATATATTTT.

The chain is built from TRBV18 and TRBJ1-3; D is possibly TRBD1 (6 bases). V lost 0 bases, J lost 0 bases, and 9 bases lay in between. CDR3 length equals 16 residues. CDR1 and CDR2 (germline): KGHSH, LQKENI. CDR3 in DNA: TGTGCCAGCTCACCACCGCAGGGGTTCTCTGGAAACACCATATATTTT. It specifies CASSPPQGFSGNTIYF.

The chain couples TRBV5-6 to TRBJ1-6; 9 bases agree with TRBD1. CDR1 is SGHDT, CDR2 YYEEEE, per germline. V lost 6 bases to trimming and J lost 9 bases; unmatched junction nucleotides: 7. CDR3 length: 14 residues. The CDR3 DNA reads as TGTGCCAGCACCTGGACAGGGGTACGTTCACCCCTCCACTTT. This sequence encodes CASTWTGVRSPLHF.

V is TRBV7-9 and J is TRBJ1-2; D gene uncertain. The CDR3 spans 12 residues. Germline-derived CDR1 and CDR2 are SEHNR and FQNEAQ (reference sequence). V was cut by 4 bases and J by 6 bases, with 9 bases left in between. CDR3 sequence: CASSSENNGYTF. Written as DNA, the CDR3 is TGTGCCAGCAGCTCGGAGAATAATGGCTACACCTTC.